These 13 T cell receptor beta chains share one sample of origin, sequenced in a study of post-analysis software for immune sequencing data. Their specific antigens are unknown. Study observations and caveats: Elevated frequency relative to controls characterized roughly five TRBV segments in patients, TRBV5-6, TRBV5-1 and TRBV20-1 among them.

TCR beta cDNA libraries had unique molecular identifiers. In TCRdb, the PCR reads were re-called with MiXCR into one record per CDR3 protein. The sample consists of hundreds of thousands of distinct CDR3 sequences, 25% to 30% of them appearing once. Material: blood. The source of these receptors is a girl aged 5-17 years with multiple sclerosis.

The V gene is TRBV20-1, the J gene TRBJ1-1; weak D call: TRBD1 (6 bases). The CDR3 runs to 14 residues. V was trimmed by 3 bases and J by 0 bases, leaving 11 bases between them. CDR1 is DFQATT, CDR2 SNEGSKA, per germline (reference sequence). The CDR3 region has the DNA TGCAGTGCTAGTTCAGGGGCCCTGAACACTGAAGCTTTCTTT. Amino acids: CSASSGALNTEAFF.

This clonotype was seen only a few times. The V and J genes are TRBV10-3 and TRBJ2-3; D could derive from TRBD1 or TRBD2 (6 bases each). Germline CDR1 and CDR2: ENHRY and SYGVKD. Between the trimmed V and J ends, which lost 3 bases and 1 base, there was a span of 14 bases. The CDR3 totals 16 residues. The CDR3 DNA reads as TGTGCCATCAGTGAACTCGGGGGCGGCGGCACAGATACGCAGTATTTT. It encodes CAISELGGGGTDTQYF.

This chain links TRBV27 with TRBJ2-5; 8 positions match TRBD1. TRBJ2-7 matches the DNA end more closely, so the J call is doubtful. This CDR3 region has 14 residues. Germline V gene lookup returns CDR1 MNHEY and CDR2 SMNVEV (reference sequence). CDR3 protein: CANSRGQGRYEQYF. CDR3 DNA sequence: TGTGCCAACAGCCGAGGACAGGGCCGTTACGAGCAGTACTTC.

The CDR3 loop is CATSDYAGTGGTDTQYF. CDR3 sequence (DNA): TGTGCCACCAGTGATTATGCCGGGACAGGGGGGACAGATACGCAGTATTTT. This rearrangement joins TRBV24-1 to TRBJ2-3, with 11 bases matching TRBD1. This CDR3 region has 17 residues. V was clipped by 2 bases and J by 3 bases; unmatched bases: 6. Germline CDR1 is KGHDR and CDR2 is SFDVKD.

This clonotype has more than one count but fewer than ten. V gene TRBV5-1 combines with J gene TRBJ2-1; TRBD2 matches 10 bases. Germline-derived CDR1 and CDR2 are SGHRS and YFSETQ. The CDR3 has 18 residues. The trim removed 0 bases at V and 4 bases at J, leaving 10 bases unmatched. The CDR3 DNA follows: TGCGCCAGCAGCTTGGGAGCGGGGGGGCCGGCTAATTACAATGAGCAGTTCTTC. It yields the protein CASSLGAGGPANYNEQFF.

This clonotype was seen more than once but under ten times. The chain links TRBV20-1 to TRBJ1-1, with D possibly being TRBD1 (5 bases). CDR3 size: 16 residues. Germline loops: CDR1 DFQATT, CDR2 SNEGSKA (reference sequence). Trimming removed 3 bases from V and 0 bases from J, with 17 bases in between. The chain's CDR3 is CSARAGNRPLNTEAFF. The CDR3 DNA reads TGCAGTGCTAGGGCAGGGAATAGGCCATTGAACACTGAAGCTTTCTTT.

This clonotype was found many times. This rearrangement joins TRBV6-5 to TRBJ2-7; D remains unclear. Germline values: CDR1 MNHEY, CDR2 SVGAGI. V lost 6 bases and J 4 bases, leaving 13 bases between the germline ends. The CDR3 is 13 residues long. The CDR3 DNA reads TGTGCCAGCAGGGTAGATTTCCGATACGAGCAGTACTTC. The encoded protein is CASRVDFRYEQYF.

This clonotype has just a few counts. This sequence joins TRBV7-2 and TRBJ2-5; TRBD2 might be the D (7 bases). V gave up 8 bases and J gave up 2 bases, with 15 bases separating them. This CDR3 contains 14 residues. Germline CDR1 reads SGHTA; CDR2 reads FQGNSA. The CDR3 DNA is TGTGCCAGCGAGAGAGGGGGGGGGCAAGAGACCCAGTACTTC. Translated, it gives CASERGGGQETQYF.

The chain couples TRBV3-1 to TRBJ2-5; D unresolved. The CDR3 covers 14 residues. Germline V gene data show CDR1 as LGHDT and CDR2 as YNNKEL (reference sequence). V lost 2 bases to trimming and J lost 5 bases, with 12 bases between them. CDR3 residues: CASSQKTDRETQYF. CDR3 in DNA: TGTGCCAGCAGCCAAAAAACGGATCGGGAGACCCAGTACTTC.

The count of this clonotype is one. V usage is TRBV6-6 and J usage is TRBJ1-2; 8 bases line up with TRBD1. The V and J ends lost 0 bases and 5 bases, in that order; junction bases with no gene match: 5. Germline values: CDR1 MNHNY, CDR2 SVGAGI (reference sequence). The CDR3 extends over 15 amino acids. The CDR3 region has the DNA TGTGCCAGCAGTTACTCGGCAGGGGGCGCATATGGCTACACCTTC. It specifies CASSYSAGGAYGYTF.

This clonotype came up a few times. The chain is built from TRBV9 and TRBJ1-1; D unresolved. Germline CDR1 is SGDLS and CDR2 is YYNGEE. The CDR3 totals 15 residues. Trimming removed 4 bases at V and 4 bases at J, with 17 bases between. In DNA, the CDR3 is TGTGCCAGCAGCCAAGGGAGAGCAGCTGGCACTGAAGCTTTCTTT. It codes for CASSQGRAAGTEAFF.

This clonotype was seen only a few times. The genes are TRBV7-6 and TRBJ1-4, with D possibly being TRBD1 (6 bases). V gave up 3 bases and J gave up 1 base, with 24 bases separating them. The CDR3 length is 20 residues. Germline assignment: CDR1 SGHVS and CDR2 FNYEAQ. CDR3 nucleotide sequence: TGTGCCAGCAGCTTTAATCTAAGGCAGGGGCAAGTTGGAACTAATGAAAAACTGTTTTTT. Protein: CASSFNLRQGQVGTNEKLFF.

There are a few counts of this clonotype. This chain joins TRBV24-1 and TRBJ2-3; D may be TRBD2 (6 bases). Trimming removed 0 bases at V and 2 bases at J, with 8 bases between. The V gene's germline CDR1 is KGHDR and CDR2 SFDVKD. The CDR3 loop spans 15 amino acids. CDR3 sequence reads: CATSDLKRATDTQYF. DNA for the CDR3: TGTGCCACCAGTGATTTGAAGCGGGCCACAGATACGCAGTATTTT.